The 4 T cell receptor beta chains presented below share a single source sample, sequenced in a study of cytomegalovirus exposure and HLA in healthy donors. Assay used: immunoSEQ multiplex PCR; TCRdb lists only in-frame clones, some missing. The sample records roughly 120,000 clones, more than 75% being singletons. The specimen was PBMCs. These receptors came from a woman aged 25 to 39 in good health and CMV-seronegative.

The CDR3 coding sequence is TGTGCCAGCAGCGTAGGGACAGGAAATCAGCCCCAGCATTTT. Its protein product is CASSVGTGNQPQHF. The chain joins TRBV9 to TRBJ1-5, with 7 nucleotides matching TRBD1. The CDR3 is 14 residues long. CDR1 SGDLS and CDR2 YYNGEE come from the germline V gene. Trimming took 0 bases from V and 4 from J; bases not matched to a gene: 1.

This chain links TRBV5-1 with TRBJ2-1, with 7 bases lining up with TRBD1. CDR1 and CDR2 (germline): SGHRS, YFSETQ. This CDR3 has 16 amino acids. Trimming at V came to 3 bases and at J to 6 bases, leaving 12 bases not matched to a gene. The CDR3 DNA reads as TGCGCCAGCAGCTCTTCGACAGGGCAGGTGGGCAATGAGCAGTTCTTC. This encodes CASSSSTGQVGNEQFF.

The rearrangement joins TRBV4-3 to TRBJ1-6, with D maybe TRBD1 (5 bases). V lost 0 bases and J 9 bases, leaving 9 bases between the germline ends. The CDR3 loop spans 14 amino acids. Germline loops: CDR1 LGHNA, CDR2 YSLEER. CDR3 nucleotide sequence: TGCGCCAGCAGCCAAGAGTCAGGGCGTTCACCCCTCCACTTT. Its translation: CASSQESGRSPLHF.

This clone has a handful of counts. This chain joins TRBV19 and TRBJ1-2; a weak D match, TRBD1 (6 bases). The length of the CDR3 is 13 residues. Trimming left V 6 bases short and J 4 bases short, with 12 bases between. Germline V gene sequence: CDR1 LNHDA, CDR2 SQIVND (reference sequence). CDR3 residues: CASRNRVGYGYTF. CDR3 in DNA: TGTGCCAGTAGAAACAGGGTTGGCTATGGCTACACCTTC.